The 7 T cell receptor beta chains below were found in one sample sequenced in a study of T cell repertoires in aging, cancer and after chemotherapy. The template was genomic DNA from peripheral blood, not RNA. TRB rearrangements spanning V, D and J were amplified using mixed TRB-A/B primers. MiXCR, run by TCRdb on the multiplex PCR reads, gives a single entry per CDR3 protein. The table shows some 8,200 distinct CDR3 sequences, with around 33% occurring only once. What was sequenced was blood. The source of these receptors is a human donor in good health.

There are a few counts of this clonotype. This chain's CDR3 is CASSPPGLLYEQYF. The CDR3 DNA reads as TGTGCCAGCAGTCCCCCGGGACTCCTCTACGAGCAGTACTTC. This chain connects TRBV27 to TRBJ2-7; TRBD2 is a possible D gene (6 bases). The V and J ends lost 5 bases and 3 bases respectively, with 14 bases between them. The CDR3 length is 14 residues. The germline V gene has CDR1 MNHEY and CDR2 SMNVEV (reference sequence).

The CDR3: CASSLVGRDGYTF. The CDR3 DNA reads as TGTGCCAGCAGCTTGGTGGGAAGGGATGGCTACACCTTC. This chain uses TRBV5-6 with TRBJ1-2; no firm D call. CDR3 length equals 13 residues. Germline CDR1 reads SGHDT; CDR2 reads YYEEEE. Deletions cut 0 bases from V and 6 bases from J, with 9 bases between.

The sample holds a few counts of this clonotype. The chain is built from TRBV18 and TRBJ1-1; D not certain. V lost 1 base, J lost 2 bases, and 8 bases lay in between. The CDR3 covers 14 residues. The germline V gene encodes CDR1 KGHSH and CDR2 LQKENI. This CDR3 is CASSPLAGNTEAFF. CDR3 nucleotide sequence: TGTGCCAGCTCACCACTAGCGGGTAACACTGAAGCTTTCTTT.

By share, this clonotype counts as medium-sized. The gene calls are TRBV29-1 and TRBJ2-2, with TRBD1 as a possible D gene (7 bases). The germline V and J ends were trimmed by 4 bases and 7 bases, with 10 bases remaining between them. This CDR3 has 12 amino acids. Germline CDR1 and CDR2: SQVTM and ANQGSEA. The CDR3 loop is CSVGQGGGELFF. The CDR3, as DNA: TGCAGCGTTGGTCAGGGGGGCGGGGAGCTGTTTTTT.

This clonotype showed up just a few times. J is TRBJ2-1 and V is TRBV18, with 7 bases identical to TRBD1. The CDR3 is 16 amino acids. J was trimmed by 3 bases and V by 0 bases; bases with no gene match: 5. The germline gives CDR1 KGHSH, CDR2 LQKENI. The CDR3 sequence: CASSPPDRTLYNEQFF. The CDR3, as DNA: TGTGCCAGCTCACCACCGGACAGGACTCTCTACAATGAGCAGTTCTTC. Full variable domain (rest looked up from reference TRBV18 and TRBJ2-1): NAGVMQNPRHLVRRRGQEARLRCSPMKGHSHVYWYRQLPEEGLKFMVYLQKENIIDESGMPKERFSAEFPKEGPSILRIQQVVRGDSAAYFCASSPPDRTLYNEQFFGPGTRLTVL.

This sequence joins TRBV6-6 and TRBJ2-7; the D gene is possibly TRBD1 (6 bases). The CDR3 extends over 21 amino acids. V was pared by 6 bases and J by 3 bases, with 36 bases between. Germline-derived CDR1 and CDR2 are MNHNY and SVGAGI (reference sequence). The CDR3 nucleotides read TGTGCCAGCAGCAAACCCCTTACAGGGTCGAGCGACCCCAGAGTATTCTACGAGCAGTACTTC. Protein product: CASSKPLTGSSDPRVFYEQYF.

The genes are TRBV19 and TRBJ1-1, with 10 bases identical to TRBD1. The CDR3 consists of 14 residues. Trimming at V came to 4 bases and at J to 10 bases, leaving 9 bases not matched to a gene. Germline V gene data show CDR1 as LNHDA and CDR2 as SQIVND (reference sequence). This chain's CDR3 is CASSTTTGGVRAFF. As DNA, the CDR3 is TGTGCCAGTAGTACCACGACAGGGGGCGTGAGAGCTTTCTTT.